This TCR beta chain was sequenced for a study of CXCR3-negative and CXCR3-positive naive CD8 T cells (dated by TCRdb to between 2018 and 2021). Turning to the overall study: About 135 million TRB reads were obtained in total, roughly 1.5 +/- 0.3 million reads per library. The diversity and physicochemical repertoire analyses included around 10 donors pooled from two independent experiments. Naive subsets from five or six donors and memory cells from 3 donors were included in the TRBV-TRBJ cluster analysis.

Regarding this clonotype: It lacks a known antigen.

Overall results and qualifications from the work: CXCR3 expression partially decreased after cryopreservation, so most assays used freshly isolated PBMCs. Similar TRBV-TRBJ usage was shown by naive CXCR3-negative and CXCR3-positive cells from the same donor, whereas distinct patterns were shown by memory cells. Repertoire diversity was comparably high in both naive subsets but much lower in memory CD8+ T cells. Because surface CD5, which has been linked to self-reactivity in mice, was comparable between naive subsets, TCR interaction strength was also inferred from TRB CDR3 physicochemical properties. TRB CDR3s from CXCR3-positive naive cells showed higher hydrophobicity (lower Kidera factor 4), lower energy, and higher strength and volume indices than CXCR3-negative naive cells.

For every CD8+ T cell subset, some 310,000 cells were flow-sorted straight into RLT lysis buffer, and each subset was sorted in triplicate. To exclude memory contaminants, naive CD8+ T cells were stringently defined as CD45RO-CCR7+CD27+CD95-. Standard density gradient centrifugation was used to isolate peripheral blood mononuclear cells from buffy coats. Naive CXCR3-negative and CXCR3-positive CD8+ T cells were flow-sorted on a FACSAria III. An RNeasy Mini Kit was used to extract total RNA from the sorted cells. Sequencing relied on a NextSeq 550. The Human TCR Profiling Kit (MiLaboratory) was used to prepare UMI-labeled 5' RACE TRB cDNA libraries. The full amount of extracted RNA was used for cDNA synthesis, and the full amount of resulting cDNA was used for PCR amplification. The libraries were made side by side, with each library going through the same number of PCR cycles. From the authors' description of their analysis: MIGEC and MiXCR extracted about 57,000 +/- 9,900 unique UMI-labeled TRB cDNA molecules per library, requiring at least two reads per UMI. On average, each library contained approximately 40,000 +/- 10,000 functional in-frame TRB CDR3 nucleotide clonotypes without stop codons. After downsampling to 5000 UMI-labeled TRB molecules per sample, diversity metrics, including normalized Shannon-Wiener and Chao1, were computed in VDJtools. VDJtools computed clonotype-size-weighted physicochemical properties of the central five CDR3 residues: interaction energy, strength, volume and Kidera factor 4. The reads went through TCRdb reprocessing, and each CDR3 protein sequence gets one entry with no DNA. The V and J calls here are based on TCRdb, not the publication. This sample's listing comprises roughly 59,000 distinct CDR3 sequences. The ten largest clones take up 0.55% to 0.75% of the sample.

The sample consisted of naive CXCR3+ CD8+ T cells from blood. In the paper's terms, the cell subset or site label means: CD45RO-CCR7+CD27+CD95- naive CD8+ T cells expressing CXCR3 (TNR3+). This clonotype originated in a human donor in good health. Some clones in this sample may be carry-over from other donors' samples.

For the CDR3, the sequence is CASIPGSAGGRGQETQYF. The V and J segments used are TRBV12-3 or TRBV12-4 and TRBJ2-5; without DNA, the TCRdb call of TRBD1 cannot be checked. The CDR3, cysteine through phenylalanine, is 18 amino acids long. DNA was not recorded.